Shown below are 11 T cell receptor beta chains from a single sample sequenced in a study of T cells after yellow fever vaccination. TCRdb analysed the 5' RACE reads with MiXCR anew, one entry per CDR3 protein. The data hold 50,000 or so distinct CDR3 sequences, with 6% to 8.5% observed a single time. The material sequenced was CD8+ T cells not binding an NS4B(214-222) dextramer, sorted from PBMCs, taken roughly 45 days after the first yellow fever vaccination. Receptor source: a man aged 18 to 29 who received the YFV17D yellow fever vaccine.

The rearrangement joins TRBV19 to TRBJ1-3, with D unclear. There are 14 residues in the CDR3. V lost 5 bases and J lost 5, with 13 bases in between. Germline lookup yields CDR1 LNHDA and CDR2 SQIVND (reference sequence). The CDR3 reads CASSPPDDRNTIYF. CDR3 sequence (DNA): TGTGCCAGTAGTCCACCGGACGACAGAAACACCATATATTTT.

The table lists this clonotype with many counts. The V gene is TRBV6-1, the J gene TRBJ2-3; possible D gene TRBD2, 6 bases. This CDR3 is 16 amino acids long. Trimming stripped 6 bases from V and 6 bases from J, with 22 bases between. From germline, CDR1 is MNHNS and CDR2 SASEGT. The CDR3 sequence is CASRPGTGDPVDTQYF. For the CDR3, the DNA is TGTGCCAGCAGACCCGGAACGGGGGACCCCGTGGATACGCAGTATTTT.

There are a few counts of this clonotype. This sequence joins TRBV3-1 and TRBJ2-7; no definite D call. Germline V CDR1 and CDR2: LGHDT, YNNKEL (reference sequence). The CDR3 spans 17 residues. Trimming removed 0 bases from V and 0 bases from J, with 15 bases in between. CDR3 DNA sequence: TGTGCCAGCAGCCAAGATCAAAGGCTTACGTTCTCCTACGAGCAGTACTTC. Translating gives CASSQDQRLTFSYEQYF.

The rearrangement links TRBV6-1 to TRBJ1-5; D remains unclear. CDR1 MNHNS and CDR2 SASEGT come from the germline V gene. Trimming left V 5 bases short and J 1 base short, with 12 bases between. The CDR3 runs to 15 residues. CDR3 DNA sequence: TGTGCCAGCAGTCCGGCTAGGACGAGCAATCAGCCCCAGCATTTT. Translating gives CASSPARTSNQPQHF.

This clonotype has ten or more counts. The chain employs TRBV7-3 and TRBJ2-1, with a weak D call TRBD2 (6 bases). This CDR3 has 16 residues. Germline V gene sequence: CDR1 SGHTA, CDR2 FQGTGA. Trimming removed 1 base at V and 5 bases at J, with 15 bases between. The CDR3 spells CASSLMPAGHDNEQFF. The CDR3 nucleotides are TGTGCCAGCAGCTTAATGCCAGCGGGCCACGACAATGAGCAGTTCTTC.

This clonotype was recorded many times. This chain uses TRBV27 with TRBJ2-4; a weak D match, TRBD2 (5 bases). V dropped 5 bases and J dropped 6 bases, with 20 bases sitting between them. Germline V lookup: CDR1 MNHEY, CDR2 SMNVEV (reference sequence). The length of the CDR3 is 16 residues. The CDR3 region has the DNA TGTGCCAGCAGTCCATCGTCGGGTGGTAGCGTAAACATTCAGTACTTC. Translation: CASSPSSGGSVNIQYF.

The CDR3 region has the DNA TGCGCCAGCAGCCAAGGGACTAGCGGGGTACATTGGTCGGGCATTCAGTACTTC. It translates to CASSQGTSGVHWSGIQYF. V gene TRBV4-3 combines with J gene TRBJ2-4; TRBD2 agrees at 12 bases. Trimming removed 1 base from V and 9 bases from J; junction bases left unmatched: 13. The CDR3 length is 18 residues. In germline, CDR1 is LGHNA, CDR2 YSLEER.

This clonotype was counted many times. V usage is TRBV9 and J usage is TRBJ2-3, with 9 positions matching TRBD1. The junction had 10 bases not matched to a gene; V was cut back by 9 bases and J by 2 bases. CDR1 SGDLS and CDR2 YYNGEE come from the germline V gene. This CDR3 is built from 15 residues. DNA for the CDR3: TGTGCCACCGCGAGGGGGGACAGGGTCACAGATACGCAGTATTTT. It encodes CATARGDRVTDTQYF.

This clonotype was found a few times. The chain couples TRBV7-9 to TRBJ2-6; 9 bases are a match to TRBD2. The CDR3 contains 17 residues. The germline V gene has CDR1 SEHNR and CDR2 FQNEAQ (reference sequence). Trimming removed 2 bases from V and 0 bases from J; junction bases left unmatched: 2. The CDR3 sequence: CASSLTSGPSGANVLTF. In DNA, the CDR3 is TGTGCCAGCAGCTTAACTAGCGGGCCCTCTGGGGCCAACGTCCTGACTTTC. Full variable domain (remainder filled in from reference TRBV7-9 and TRBJ2-6): DTGVSQNPRHKITKRGQNVTFRCDPISEHNRLYWYRQTLGQGPEFLTYFQNEAQLEKSRLLSDRFSAERPKGSFSTLEIQRTEQGDSAMYLCASSLTSGPSGANVLTFGAGSRLTVL.

This clonotype was observed a few times. The V call is TRBV12-3 or TRBV12-4, the J call TRBJ2-3; D unresolved. V was shortened by 6 bases and J by 5 bases, with 18 bases between the two germline ends. The CDR3 consists of 15 residues. The CDR3 region is CASSSLAPPGDTQYF. In DNA form, the CDR3 reads TGTGCCAGCAGCTCACTCGCCCCCCCGGGAGATACGCAGTATTTT.

This clonotype has a count of ten or more. This chain uses TRBV6-4 with TRBJ2-3; TRBD2 agrees at 12 bases. Trimming cost V 4 bases and J 5 bases; bases outside gene matches: 4. This CDR3 has 15 residues. Germline-derived CDR1 and CDR2 are MRHNA and SNTAGT. CDR3 coding DNA: TGTGCCAGCAGTGTACTAGCGGGGGGTGGAGATACGCAGTATTTT. Its translation is CASSVLAGGGDTQYF.